This TCR beta chain was documented in a study of T cell responses to AZD1222 COVID-19 vaccine. In the study overall: The study pooled second doses at about 4 or about 12 weeks. Study findings and constraints: After two AZD1222 doses, spike-specific TCR breadth and depth rose versus day 0. Donors were chiefly white British, with a greater number of females, and clonal diversity was perhaps underestimated. Vaccine-associated CD4 TCRs ranged over spike, dominating at 160-218 and 743-854.

Sequencing used immunoSEQ multiplex PCR; TCRdb keeps in-frame clones, though not all of them. The sample includes under 200,000 clones, about 93% of them seen just once. V shed 1 base and J shed 5 bases, with 9 bases lying between them. Germline V lookup: CDR1 SGHVS, CDR2 FQNEAQ. The CDR3 consists of 13 residues. This clone was observed a few times. The antigen is unknown. The source was peripheral blood, collected on day 0 of AZD1222 vaccination. The source is an adult in good health. This chain joins TRBV7-8 and TRBJ2-7; D is undetermined. The CDR3 coding sequence is TGTGCCAGCAGCTTAGTAGTCGGAAACGAGCAGTACTTC. This codes for CASSLVVGNEQYF.